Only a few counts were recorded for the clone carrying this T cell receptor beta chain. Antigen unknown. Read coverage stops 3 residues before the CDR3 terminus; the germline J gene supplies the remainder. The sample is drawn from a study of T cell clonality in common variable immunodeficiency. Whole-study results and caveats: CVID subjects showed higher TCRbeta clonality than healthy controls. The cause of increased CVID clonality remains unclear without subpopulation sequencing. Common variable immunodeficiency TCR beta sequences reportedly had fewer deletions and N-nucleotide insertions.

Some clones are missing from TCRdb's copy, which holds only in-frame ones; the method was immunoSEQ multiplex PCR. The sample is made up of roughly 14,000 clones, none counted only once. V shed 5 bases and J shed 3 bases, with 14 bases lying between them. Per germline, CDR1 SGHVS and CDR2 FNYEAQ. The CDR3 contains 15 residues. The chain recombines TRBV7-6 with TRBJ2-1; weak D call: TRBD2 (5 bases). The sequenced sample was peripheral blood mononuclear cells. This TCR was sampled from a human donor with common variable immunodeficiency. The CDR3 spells CASSPRTERYNEQFF. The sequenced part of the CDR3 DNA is TGTGCCAGCAGCCCCCGGACTGAACGCTACAATGAG.